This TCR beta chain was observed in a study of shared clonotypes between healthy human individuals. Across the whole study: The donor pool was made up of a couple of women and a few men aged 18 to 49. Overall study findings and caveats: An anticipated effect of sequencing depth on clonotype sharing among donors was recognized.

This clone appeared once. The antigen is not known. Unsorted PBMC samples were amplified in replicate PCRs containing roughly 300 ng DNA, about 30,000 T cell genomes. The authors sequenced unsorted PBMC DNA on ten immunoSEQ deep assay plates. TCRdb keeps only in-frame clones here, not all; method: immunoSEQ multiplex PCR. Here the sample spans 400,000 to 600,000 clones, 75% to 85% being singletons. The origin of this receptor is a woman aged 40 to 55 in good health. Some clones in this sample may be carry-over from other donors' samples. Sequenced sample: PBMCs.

The CDR3 reads CASSLRLAGNTDTQYF. CDR3 coding DNA: TGTGCCAGCAGCTTGCGACTAGCGGGTAACACAGATACGCAGTATTTT. The V gene is TRBV5-4, the J gene TRBJ2-3; 10 bases match TRBD2. CDR3 length equals 16 residues. Germline loops: CDR1 SGHNT, CDR2 YYREEE (reference sequence). V lost 1 base, J lost 2 bases, and 4 bases stayed unmatched. Full variable domain (remainder filled in from reference TRBV5-4 and TRBJ2-3): ETGVTQSPTHLIKTRGQQVTLRCSSQSGHNTVSWYQQALGQGPQFIFQYYREEENGRGNFPPRFSGLQFPNYSSELNVNALELDDSALYLCASSLRLAGNTDTQYFGPGTRLTVL.